The clone carrying this T cell receptor (beta chain) has only a few counts. V lost 11 bases and J 4 bases, leaving 9 bases between the germline ends. The CDR3 is 11 residues long. CDR1 is MDHEN and CDR2 is SYDVKM in the germline V gene. The PCR made use of 60 Vbeta and 13 Jbeta primers. Sequenced by immunoSEQ multiplex PCR; TCRdb stores in-frame clones only, minus some. The sample yields 65,000 or so clones, around 73% seen once. This specimen comes from a study of cytomegalovirus exposure and HLA in healthy donors. Sequencing input: PBMCs. This rearrangement joins TRBV28 to TRBJ1-3; no firm D call. The receptor was derived from a girl aged 5-17 years in good health and CMV-seropositive. The chain's CDR3 is CAGARGNTIYF. As DNA, the CDR3 is TGTGCCGGAGCGAGAGGAAACACCATATATTTT.